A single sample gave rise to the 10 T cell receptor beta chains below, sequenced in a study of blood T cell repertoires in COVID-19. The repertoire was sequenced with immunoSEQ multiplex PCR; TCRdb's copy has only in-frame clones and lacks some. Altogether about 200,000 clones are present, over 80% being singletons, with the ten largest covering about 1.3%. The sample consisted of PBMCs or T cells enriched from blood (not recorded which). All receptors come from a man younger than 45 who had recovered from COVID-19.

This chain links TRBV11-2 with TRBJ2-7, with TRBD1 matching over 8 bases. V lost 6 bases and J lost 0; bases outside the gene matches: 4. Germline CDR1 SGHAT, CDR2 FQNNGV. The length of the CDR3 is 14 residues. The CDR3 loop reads CASRRTGPSYEQYF. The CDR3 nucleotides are TGTGCCAGCAGGAGGACAGGGCCCTCCTACGAGCAGTACTTC.

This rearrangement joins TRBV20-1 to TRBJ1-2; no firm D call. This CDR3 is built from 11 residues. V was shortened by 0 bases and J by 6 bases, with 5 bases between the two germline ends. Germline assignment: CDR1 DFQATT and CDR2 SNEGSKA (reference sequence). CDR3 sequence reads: CSARDLDGYTF. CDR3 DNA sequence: TGCAGTGCTAGAGATCTCGATGGCTACACCTTC.

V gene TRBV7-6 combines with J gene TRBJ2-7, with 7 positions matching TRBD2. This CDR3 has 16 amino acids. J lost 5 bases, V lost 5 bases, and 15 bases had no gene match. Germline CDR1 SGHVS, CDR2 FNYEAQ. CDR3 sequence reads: CASSIRIAGEMDEQYF. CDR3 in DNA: TGTGCCAGCAGCATCCGTATCGCGGGAGAAATGGACGAGCAGTACTTC.

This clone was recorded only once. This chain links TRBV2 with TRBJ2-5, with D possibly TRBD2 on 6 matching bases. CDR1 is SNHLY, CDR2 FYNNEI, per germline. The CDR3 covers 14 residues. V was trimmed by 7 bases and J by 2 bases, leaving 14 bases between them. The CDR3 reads CASNRMGGQETQYF. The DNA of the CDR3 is TGTGCCAGCAATCGAATGGGAGGTCAAGAGACCCAGTACTTC.

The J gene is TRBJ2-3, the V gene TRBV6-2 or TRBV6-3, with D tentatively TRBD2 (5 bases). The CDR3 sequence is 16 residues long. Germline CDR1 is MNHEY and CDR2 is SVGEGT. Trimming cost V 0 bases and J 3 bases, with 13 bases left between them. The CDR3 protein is CASSYSPSSFTDTQYF. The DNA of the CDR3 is TGTGCCAGCAGTTACTCTCCTAGCTCTTTTACAGATACGCAGTATTTT.

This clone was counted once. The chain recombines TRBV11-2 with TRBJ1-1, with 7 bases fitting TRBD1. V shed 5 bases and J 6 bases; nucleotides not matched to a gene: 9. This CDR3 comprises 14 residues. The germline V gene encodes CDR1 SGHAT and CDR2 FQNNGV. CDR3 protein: CASSQRQGLAEAFF. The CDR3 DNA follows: TGTGCCAGCAGCCAGCGACAGGGTTTGGCTGAAGCTTTCTTT.

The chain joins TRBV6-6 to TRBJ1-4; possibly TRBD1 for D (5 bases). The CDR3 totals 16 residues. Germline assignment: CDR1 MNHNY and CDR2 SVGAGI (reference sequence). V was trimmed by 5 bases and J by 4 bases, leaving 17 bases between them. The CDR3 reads CASSAREGLINEKLFF. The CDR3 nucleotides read TGTGCCAGCAGTGCCCGCGAGGGACTGATTAATGAAAAACTGTTTTTT.

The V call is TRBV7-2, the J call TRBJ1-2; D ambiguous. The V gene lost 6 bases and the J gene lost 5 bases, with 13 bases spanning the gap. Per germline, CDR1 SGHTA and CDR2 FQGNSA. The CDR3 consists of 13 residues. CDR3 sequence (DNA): TGTGCCAGCAGTTCCTCGGCGGGGTATGGCTACACCTTC. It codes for CASSSSAGYGYTF.

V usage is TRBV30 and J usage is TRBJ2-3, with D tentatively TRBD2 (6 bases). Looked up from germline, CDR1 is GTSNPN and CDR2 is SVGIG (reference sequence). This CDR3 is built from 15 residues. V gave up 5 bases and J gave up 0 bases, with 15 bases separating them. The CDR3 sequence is CAWGEGGTSTDTQYF. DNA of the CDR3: TGTGCCTGGGGCGAGGGCGGGACTAGCACAGATACGCAGTATTTT.

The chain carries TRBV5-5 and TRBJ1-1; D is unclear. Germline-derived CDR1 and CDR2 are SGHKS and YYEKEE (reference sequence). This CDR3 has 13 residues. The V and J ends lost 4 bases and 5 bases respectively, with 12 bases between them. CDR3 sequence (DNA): TGTGCCAGCAGCGTTGCGGGGTGGACTGAAGCTTTCTTT. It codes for CASSVAGWTEAFF. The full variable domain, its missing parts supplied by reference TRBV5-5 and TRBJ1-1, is DAGVTQSPTHLIKTRGQQVTLRCSPISGHKSVSWYQQVLGQGPQFIFQYYEKEERGRGNFPDRFSARQFPNYSSELNVNALLLGDSALYLCASSVAGWTEAFFGQGTRLTVV.